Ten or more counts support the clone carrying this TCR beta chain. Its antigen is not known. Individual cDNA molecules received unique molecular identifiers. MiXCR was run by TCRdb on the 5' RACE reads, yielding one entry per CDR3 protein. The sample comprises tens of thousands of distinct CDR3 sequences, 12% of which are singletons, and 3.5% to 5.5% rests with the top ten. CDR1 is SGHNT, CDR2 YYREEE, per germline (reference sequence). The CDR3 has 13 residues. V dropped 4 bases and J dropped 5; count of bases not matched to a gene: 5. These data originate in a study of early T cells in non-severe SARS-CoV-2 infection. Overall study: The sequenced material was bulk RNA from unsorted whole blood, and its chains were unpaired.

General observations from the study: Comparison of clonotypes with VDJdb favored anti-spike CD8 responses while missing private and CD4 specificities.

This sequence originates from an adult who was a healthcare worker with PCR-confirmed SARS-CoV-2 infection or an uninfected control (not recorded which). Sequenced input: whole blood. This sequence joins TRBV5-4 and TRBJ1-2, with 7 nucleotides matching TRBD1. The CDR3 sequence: CASSPDRDYGYTF. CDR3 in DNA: TGTGCCAGCAGCCCTGACAGGGATTATGGCTACACCTTC.